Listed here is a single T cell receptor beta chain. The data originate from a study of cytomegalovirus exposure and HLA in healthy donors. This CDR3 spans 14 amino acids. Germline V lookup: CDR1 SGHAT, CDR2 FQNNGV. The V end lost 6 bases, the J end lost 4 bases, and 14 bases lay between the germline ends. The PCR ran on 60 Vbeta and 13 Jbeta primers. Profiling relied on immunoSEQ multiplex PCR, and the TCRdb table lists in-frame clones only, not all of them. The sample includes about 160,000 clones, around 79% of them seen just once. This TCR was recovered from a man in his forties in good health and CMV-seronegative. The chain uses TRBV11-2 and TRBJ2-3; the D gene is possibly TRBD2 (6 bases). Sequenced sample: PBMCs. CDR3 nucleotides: TGTGCCAGCAGGCTGGGGGGTTGGGCAGATACGCAGTATTTT. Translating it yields CASRLGGWADTQYF. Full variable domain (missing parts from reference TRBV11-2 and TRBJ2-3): EAGVAQSPRYKIIEKRQSVAFWCNPISGHATLYWYQQILGQGPKLLIQFQNNGVVDDSQLPKDRFSAERLKGVDSTLKIQPAKLEDSAVYLCASRLGGWADTQYFGPGTRLTVL.